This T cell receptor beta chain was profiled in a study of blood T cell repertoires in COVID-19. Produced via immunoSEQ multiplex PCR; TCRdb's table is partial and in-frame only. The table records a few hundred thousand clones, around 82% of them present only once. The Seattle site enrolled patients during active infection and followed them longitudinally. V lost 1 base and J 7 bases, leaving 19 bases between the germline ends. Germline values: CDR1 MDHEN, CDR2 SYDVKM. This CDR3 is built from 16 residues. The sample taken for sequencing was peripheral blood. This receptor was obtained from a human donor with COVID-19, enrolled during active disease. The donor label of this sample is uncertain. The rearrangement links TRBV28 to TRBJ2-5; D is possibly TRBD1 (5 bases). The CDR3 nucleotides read TGTGCCAGCAGTTTATATGGGGCGCGGCCTGAGAGGACCCAGTACTTC. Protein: CASSLYGARPERTQYF.